This record concerns one T cell receptor beta chain sequence. What it binds is unknown. From germline, CDR1 is LGHNA and CDR2 YSLEER. The CDR3 is 16 residues long. V trimming: 3 bases; J trimming: 0 bases; junction bases outside the gene matches: 6. The source of the sample is a study of T cells after yellow fever vaccination. Regarding the study as a whole: The presence of abundant clonotypes contaminating from the bulk population was possible in FACS-sorted repertoires. Researchers noted that a small share of clonotypes showed up in both CD4 and CD8 compartments. Once the booster was given, most primary-vaccination clones reappeared, at just over 95% for CD4 and approximately 88% for CD8.

Template switching with 5'RACE generated the TCR cDNA and added a universal primer site and UMIs. TCRdb processed the 5' RACE reads anew with MiXCR; each CDR3 protein has one entry. The profile covers approximately 300,000 distinct CDR3 sequences, with around 6.8% appearing a single time and 18% taken by the ten largest. J is TRBJ2-3 and V is TRBV4-3; 7 nucleotides line up with TRBD2. The source was PBMCs, collected roughly 47 days after the first yellow fever vaccination. The TCR originated in a man between 18 and 29 years old who received the YFV17D yellow fever vaccine. CDR3 DNA: TGCGCCAGCAGCCACGGCCGGGGGGTGAGCACAGATACGCAGTATTTT. Residues: CASSHGRGVSTDTQYF.